These T cell receptor beta chains were read from a single sample in a study of control samples from healthy donors and cancer patients. Generated by immunoSEQ multiplex PCR, the TCRdb table keeps only in-frame clones and is missing some. The sample shows about 180,000 clones, 90% of them seen only once. The sequencing input was blood. The receptors derive from a woman in her 50s in good health. Both conserved end residues are part of each CDR3. A D gene is named only where the DNA matches it firmly. Clone size is not always given. Where it is, it says once, few, many or a class for expanded clones.

CDR3 length,clone size,V gene,D gene,J gene,CDR3 DNA,CDR3 protein
15,.,TRBV15,.,TRBJ1-3,TGTGCCACCAGCAGAGAAGAGTTCTCTGGAAACACCATATATTTT,CATSREEFSGNTIYF
15,few,TRBV7-3,TRBD1,TRBJ1-6,TGTGCCAGCAGCTTAACGTCAGGGGGCGATTCACCCCTCCACTTT,CASSLTSGGDSPLHF
17,.,TRBV7-2,TRBD2,TRBJ2-5,TGTGCCAGCAGCTTAGAGGCTAGCGGGAGCTATAGGGAGACCCAGTACTTC,CASSLEASGSYRETQYF
15,.,TRBV27,TRBD1,TRBJ1-1,TGTGCCAGCAGTCGGACAGGGGTTTGGGGCACTGAAGCTTTCTTT,CASSRTGVWGTEAFF
15,.,TRBV5-1,.,TRBJ2-1,TGCGCCAGCAGCTACGCGGGTTCTGATCGCAATGAGCAGTTCTTC,CASSYAGSDRNEQFF
15,.,TRBV7-9,TRBD1,TRBJ1-2,TGTGCCAGCAGCCGAGGGACAGGGGATGGGTATGGCTACACCTTC,CASSRGTGDGYGYTF
17,.,TRBV7-3,.,TRBJ2-1,TGTGCCAGCAGCTTAACGTCTCGCGGCACCTCCTACAATGAGCAGTTCTTC,CASSLTSRGTSYNEQFF
14,.,TRBV7-9,.,TRBJ1-1,TGTGCCAGCAGCTCCCAGACGCCGAGCACTGAAGCTTTCTTT,CASSSQTPSTEAFF
14,.,TRBV28,.,TRBJ1-1,TGTGCCAGCAGTCTCGGACTGTTAAACACTGAAGCTTTCTTT,CASSLGLLNTEAFF
15,.,TRBV18,.,TRBJ1-5,TGTGCCAGCTCGGCGGGGTACGAAGTCAATCAGCCCCAGCATTTT,CASSAGYEVNQPQHF
16,.,TRBV5-3,.,TRBJ2-5,TGTGCCAGAAGCTTGTCAGAACAGGGAGGCGGGGAGACCCAGTACTTC,CARSLSEQGGGETQYF
15,.,TRBV5-4,TRBD2,TRBJ2-5,TGTGCCAGCAGCTTGGCCGGGGGGATACAAGAGACCCAGTACTTC,CASSLAGGIQETQYF
11,.,TRBV28,.,TRBJ1-2,TGTGCCAGCAGCCTGGGCACGGGCTACACCTTC,CASSLGTGYTF
11,.,TRBV12-3/TRBV12-4,.,TRBJ2-7,TGTGCCAGCACACGGGATCTTCGACAGTACTTC,CASTRDLRQYF
14,.,TRBV3-1/TRBV3-2,TRBD2,TRBJ2-1,TGTGCCAGCGCCGCGGGCGGGGGGGCGTATGAGCAGTTCTTC,CASAAGGGAYEQFF
14,once,TRBV7-9,TRBD1,TRBJ1-1,TGTGCCAGCAGCCCACCAGGGGGCTGGACTGAAGCTTTCTTT,CASSPPGGWTEAFF
15,.,TRBV4-2,.,TRBJ2-4,TGTGCCAGCAGCCAGGGGAGCTTGGGCAAAAACATTCAGTACTTC,CASSQGSLGKNIQYF
13,few,TRBV27,TRBD1,TRBJ1-2,TGTGCCAGCAGTCCGACAGGGGGCAGAGGCTACACCTTC,CASSPTGGRGYTF
18,few,TRBV6-2/TRBV6-3,.,TRBJ1-4,TGTGCCAGCAGTTACTCGTTAGCAGGGCGGCCGGCTAATGAAAAACTGTTTTTT,CASSYSLAGRPANEKLFF
16,.,TRBV28,.,TRBJ1-3,TGTGCCAGCAGTTTAGCTTGGGGGCAATCTGGAAACACCATATATTTT,CASSLAWGQSGNTIYF
10,.,TRBV20-1,.,TRBJ1-1,TGCAGTGCTCCGACAGGCCGGGCTTTCTTT,CSAPTGRAFF
15,.,TRBV10-3,.,TRBJ1-3,TGTGCCATCAGCCTGGGACGGAGCTCTGGAAACACCATATATTTT,CAISLGRSSGNTIYF
15,.,TRBV7-2,.,TRBJ1-6,TGTGCCAGCAGCTTATCTACAGCCACTAATTCACCCCTCCACTTT,CASSLSTATNSPLHF
15,.,TRBV7-2,.,TRBJ2-3,TGTGCCAGCAGCTTAGTCCACACTAGCTCAGATACGCAGTATTTT,CASSLVHTSSDTQYF
12,.,TRBV2,.,TRBJ1-1,TGTGCCAGCAGGCCAGGGGTGACTGAAGCTTTCTTT,CASRPGVTEAFF
17,.,TRBV4-3,.,TRBJ2-3,TGCGCCAGCAGCCAAGATTTAGGGGACCGGGGCACAGATACGCAGTATTTT,CASSQDLGDRGTDTQYF